This T cell receptor beta chain was identified in a study of T cells after yellow fever vaccination. Study-level information: SMART-Seq v4 Ultra Low Input served to prepare low-cell-number fractions. Whole-study results and caveats: It was a small share of clonotypes that appeared in both CD4 and CD8 compartments. Booster samples showed a return of most primary-vaccination clones (approximately 96% CD4, approximately 90% CD8).

For this clonotype: The target antigen is unknown.

CDR1 SGHTA and CDR2 FQGNSA come from the germline V gene. The CDR3 spans 17 residues. The V and J ends lost 0 bases and 3 bases, in that order; junction bases with no gene match: 6. TCRdb re-called the 5' RACE reads with MiXCR, one entry per CDR3 protein. This table has 500,000 to 650,000 distinct CDR3 sequences, 13% appearing once. The sample here was PBMCs, taken on the day of the yellow fever booster vaccination. The chain has TRBV7-2 and TRBJ2-4; TRBD1 agrees at 9 bases. The TCR was taken from a man younger than 40 who received the YFV17D yellow fever vaccine. CDR3: CASSLASGQGNKNIQYF. The CDR3 DNA is TGTGCCAGCAGCTTAGCAAGCGGACAGGGGAACAAAAACATTCAGTACTTC.